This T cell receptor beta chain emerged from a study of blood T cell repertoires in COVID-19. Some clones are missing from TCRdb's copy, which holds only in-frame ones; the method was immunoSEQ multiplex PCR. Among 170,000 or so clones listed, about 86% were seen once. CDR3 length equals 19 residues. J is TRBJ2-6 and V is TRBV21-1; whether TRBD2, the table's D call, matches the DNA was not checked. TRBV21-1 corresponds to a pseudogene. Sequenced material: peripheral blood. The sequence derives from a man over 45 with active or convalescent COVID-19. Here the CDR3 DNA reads TGTGCCAGCAGCAAAGCTGGCGGGGGCCGCAACTCTGGGGCCAACGTCCTGACTTTC. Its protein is CASSKAGGGRNSGANVLTF.